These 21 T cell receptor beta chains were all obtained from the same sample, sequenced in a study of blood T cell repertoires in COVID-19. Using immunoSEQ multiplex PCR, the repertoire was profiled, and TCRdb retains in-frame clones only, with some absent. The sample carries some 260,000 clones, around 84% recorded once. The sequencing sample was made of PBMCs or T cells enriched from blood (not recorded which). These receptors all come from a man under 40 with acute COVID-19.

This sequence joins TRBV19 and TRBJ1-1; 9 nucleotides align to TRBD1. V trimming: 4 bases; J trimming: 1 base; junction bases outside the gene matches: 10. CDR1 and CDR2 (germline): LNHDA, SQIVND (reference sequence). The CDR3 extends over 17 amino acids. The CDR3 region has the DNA TGTGCCAGTAGTACCGGGACAGGGCGGGCAGGGAACACTGAAGCTTTCTTT. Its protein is CASSTGTGRAGNTEAFF.

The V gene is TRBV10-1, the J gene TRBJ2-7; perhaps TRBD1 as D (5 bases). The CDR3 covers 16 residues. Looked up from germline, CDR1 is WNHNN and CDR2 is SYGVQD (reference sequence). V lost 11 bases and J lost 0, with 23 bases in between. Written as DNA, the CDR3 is TGCGCCGGTTTCAGGGCGACGCCCTCCGGCTCCTACGAGCAGTACGTC. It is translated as CAGFRATPSGSYEQYV.

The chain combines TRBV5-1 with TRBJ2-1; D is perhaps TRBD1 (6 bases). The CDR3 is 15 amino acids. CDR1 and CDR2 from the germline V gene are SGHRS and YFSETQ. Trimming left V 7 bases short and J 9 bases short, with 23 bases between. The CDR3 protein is CASSRVVRGASEQFF. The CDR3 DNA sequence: TGCGCCAGCTCAAGGGTTGTCAGGGGAGCGAGTGAGCAGTTCTTC.

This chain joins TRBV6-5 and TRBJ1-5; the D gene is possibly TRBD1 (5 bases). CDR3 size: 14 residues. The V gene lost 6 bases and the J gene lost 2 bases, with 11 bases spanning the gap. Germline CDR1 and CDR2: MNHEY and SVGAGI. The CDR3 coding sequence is TGTGCCAGCAGCCTGGGGGGAGGCAATCAGCCCCAGCATTTT. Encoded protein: CASSLGGGNQPQHF.

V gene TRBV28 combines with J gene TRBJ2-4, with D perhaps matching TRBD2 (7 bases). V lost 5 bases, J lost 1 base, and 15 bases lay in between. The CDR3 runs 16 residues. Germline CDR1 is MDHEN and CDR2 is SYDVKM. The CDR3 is CASSRTGGQAKNIQYF. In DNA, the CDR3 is TGTGCCAGCAGTCGGACGGGGGGCCAGGCCAAAAACATTCAGTACTTC. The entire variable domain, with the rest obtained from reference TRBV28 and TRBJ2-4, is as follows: DVKVTQSSRYLVKRTGEKVFLECVQDMDHENMFWYRQDPGLGLRLIYFSYDVKMKEKGDIPEGYSVSREKKERFSLILESASTNQTSMYLCASSRTGGQAKNIQYFGAGTRLSVL.

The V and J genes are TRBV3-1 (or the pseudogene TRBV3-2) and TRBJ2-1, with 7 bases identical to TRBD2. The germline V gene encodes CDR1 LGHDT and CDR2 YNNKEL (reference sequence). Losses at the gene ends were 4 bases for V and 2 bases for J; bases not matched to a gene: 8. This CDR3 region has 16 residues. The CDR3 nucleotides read TGTGCCAGCAGCCGAGGTGGGGAGGGCCCCTACAATGAGCAGTTCTTC. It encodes CASSRGGEGPYNEQFF.

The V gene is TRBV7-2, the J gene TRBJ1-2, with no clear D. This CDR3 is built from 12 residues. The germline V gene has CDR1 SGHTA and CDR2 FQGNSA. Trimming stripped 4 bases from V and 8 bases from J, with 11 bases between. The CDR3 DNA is TGTGCCAGCAGCTCTACGGGGAGCGGCTACACCTTC. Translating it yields CASSSTGSGYTF.

CDR3 sequence: CASTLGGAEAFF. The CDR3 DNA sequence: TGTGCCAGCACTTTGGGAGGGGCTGAAGCTTTCTTT. The chain couples TRBV5-5 to TRBJ1-1, with D possibly matching TRBD1 (5 bases). V gave up 6 bases and J gave up 6 bases, with 12 bases separating them. CDR1 and CDR2 from the germline V gene are SGHKS and YYEKEE (reference sequence). CDR3 length equals 12 residues.

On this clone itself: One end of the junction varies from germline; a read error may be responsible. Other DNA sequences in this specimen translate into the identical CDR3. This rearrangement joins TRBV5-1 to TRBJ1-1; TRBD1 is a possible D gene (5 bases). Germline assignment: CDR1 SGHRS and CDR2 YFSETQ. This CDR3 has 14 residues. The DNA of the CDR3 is TGTGCCAGCAGCTGGCGCCAGGGGAACACTGAAGCTTTCTTT. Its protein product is CASSWRQGNTEAFF.

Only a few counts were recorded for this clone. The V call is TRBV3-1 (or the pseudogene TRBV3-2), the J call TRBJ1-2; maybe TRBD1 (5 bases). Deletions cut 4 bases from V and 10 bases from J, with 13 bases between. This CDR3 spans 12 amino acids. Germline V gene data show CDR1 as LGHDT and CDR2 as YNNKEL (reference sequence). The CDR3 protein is CASSLGTADYTF. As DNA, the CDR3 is TGTGCCAGCAGCCTAGGGACTGCTGACTACACCTTC.

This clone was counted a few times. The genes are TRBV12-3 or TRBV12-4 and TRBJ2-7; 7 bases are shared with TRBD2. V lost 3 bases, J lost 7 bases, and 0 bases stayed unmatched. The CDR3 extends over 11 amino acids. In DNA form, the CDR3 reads TGTGCCAGCAGTTTGGGGGGGGAGCAGTACGTC. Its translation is CASSLGGEQYV.

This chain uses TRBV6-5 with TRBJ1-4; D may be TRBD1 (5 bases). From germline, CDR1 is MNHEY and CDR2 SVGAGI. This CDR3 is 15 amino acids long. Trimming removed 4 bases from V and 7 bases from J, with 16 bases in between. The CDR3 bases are TGTGCCAGCAGTTCCCTCGGGCCTACAGGTGAAAAACTGTTTTTT. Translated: CASSSLGPTGEKLFF.

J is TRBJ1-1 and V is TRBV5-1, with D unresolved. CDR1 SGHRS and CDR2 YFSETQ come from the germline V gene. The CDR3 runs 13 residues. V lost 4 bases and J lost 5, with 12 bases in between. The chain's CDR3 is CASSPSPGTEAFF. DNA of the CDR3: TGCGCCAGCAGCCCCTCTCCCGGGACTGAAGCTTTCTTT.

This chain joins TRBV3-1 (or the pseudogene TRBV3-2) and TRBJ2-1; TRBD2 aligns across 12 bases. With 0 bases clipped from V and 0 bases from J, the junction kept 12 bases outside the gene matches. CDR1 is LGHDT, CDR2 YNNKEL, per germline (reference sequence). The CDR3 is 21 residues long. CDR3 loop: CASSQEFLMTSGGSSYNEQFF. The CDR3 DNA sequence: TGTGCCAGCAGCCAAGAATTTCTAATGACTAGCGGGGGTAGCTCCTACAATGAGCAGTTCTTC.

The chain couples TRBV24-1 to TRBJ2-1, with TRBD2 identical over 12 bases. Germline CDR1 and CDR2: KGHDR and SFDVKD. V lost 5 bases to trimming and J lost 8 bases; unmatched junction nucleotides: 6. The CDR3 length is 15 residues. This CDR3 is CATSALAGGLHEQFF. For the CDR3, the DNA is TGTGCCACCAGTGCCCTAGCGGGAGGGCTCCATGAGCAGTTCTTC.

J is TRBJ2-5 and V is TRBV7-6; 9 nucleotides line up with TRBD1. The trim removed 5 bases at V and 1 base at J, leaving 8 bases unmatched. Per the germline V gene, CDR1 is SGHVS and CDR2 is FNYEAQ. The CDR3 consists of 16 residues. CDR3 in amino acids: CASSPIPGQGQETQYF. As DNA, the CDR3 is TGTGCCAGCAGCCCGATCCCGGGACAGGGCCAAGAGACCCAGTACTTC. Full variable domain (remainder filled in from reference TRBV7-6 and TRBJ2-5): GAGVSQSPRYKVTKRGQDVALRCDPISGHVSLYWYRQALGQGPEFLTYFNYEAQQDKSGLPNDRFSAERPEGSISTLTIQRTEQRDSAMYRCASSPIPGQGQETQYFGPGTRLLVL.

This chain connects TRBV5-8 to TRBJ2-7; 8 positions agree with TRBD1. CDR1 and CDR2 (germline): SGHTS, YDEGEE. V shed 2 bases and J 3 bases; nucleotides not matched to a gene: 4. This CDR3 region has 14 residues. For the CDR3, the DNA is TGTGCCAGCAGCTTTCAAACAGGGGGCTACGAGCAGTACGTC. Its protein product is CASSFQTGGYEQYV.

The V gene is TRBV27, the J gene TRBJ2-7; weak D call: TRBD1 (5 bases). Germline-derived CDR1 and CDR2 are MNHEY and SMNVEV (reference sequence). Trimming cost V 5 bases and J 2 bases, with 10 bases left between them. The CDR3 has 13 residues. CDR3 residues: CASSPGQTYEQYV. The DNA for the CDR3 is TGTGCCAGCAGTCCAGGACAAACCTACGAGCAGTACGTC.

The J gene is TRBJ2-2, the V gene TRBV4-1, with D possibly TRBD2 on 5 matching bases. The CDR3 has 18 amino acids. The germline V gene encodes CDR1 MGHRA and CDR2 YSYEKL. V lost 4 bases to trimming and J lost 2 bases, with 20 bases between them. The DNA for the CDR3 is TGCGCCAGCAGCCTAAGGGTATCGGGGAGTGGAAACACCGGGGAGCTGTTTTTT. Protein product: CASSLRVSGSGNTGELFF.

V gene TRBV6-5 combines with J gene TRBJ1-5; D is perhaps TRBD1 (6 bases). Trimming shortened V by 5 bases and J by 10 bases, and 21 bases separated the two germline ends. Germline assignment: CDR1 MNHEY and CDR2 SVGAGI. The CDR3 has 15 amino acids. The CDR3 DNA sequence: TGTGCCAGCAGTCCTTATCGGGGGGGGCTAGGACCCCAGCATTTT. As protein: CASSPYRGGLGPQHF.

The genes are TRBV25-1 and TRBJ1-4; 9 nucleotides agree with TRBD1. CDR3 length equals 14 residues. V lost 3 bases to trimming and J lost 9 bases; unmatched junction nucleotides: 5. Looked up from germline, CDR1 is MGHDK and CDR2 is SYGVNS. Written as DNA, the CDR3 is TGTGCCAGCAGTGAGGGACAGGGACGGAAAAAACTGTTTTTT. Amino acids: CASSEGQGRKKLFF. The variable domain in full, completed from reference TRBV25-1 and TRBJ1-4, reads EADIYQTPRYLVIGTGKKITLECSQTMGHDKMYWYQQDPGMELHLIHYSYGVNSTEKGDLSSESTVSRIRTEHFPLTLESARPSHTSQYLCASSEGQGRKKLFFGSGTQLSVL.